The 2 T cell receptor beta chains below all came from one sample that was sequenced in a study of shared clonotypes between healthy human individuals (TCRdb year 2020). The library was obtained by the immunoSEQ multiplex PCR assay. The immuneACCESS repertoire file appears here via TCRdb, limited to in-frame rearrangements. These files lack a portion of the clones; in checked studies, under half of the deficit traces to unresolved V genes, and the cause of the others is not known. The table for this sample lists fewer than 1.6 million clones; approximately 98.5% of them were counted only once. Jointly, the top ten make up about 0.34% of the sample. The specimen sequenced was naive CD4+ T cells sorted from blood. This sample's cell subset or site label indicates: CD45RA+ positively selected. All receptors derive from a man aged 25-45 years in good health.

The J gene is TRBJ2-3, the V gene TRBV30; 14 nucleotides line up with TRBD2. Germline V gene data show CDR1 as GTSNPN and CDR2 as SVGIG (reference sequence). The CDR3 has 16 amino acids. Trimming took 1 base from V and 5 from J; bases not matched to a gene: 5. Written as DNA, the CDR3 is TGTGCCTGGAGTGAGGGGACTAGCGGGAGTGTAGATACGCAGTATTTT. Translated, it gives CAWSEGTSGSVDTQYF. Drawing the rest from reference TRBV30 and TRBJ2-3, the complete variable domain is SQTIHQWPATLVQPVGSPLSLECTVEGTSNPNLYWYRQAAGRGLQLLFYSVGIGQISSEVPQNLSASRPQDRQFILSSKKLLLSDSGFYLCAWSEGTSGSVDTQYFGPGTRLTVL.

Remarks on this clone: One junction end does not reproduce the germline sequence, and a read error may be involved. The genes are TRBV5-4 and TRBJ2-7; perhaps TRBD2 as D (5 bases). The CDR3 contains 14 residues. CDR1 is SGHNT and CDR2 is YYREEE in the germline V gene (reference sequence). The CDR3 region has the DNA TGTGCCAGCAGCTTGGCAAGCGGCTCCGACGAGCAGTACTTC. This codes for CASSLASGSDEQYF.